Detailed here is one T cell receptor beta chain. These data originate in a study of T cell changes during pregnancy in multiple sclerosis. Assay: immunoSEQ multiplex PCR; the TCRdb copy retains only in-frame clones and omits some. In the table there are 39,000 or so clones, roughly 88% of which are singletons. This CDR3 has 16 residues. Germline-derived CDR1 and CDR2 are MNHEY and SMNVEV (reference sequence). The trim removed 2 bases at V and 0 bases at J, leaving 3 bases unmatched. The chain combines TRBV27 with TRBJ2-2; 7 nucleotides align to TRBD2. The specimen was CD8+ T cells from peripheral blood mononuclear cells, collected in the first trimester of pregnancy. This TCR was recovered from a female donor with multiple sclerosis, enrolled in a pregnancy study. The CDR3 DNA follows: TGTGCCAGCAGTTTAGTGGGGACTACGAACACCGGGGAGCTGTTTTTT. This codes for CASSLVGTTNTGELFF.